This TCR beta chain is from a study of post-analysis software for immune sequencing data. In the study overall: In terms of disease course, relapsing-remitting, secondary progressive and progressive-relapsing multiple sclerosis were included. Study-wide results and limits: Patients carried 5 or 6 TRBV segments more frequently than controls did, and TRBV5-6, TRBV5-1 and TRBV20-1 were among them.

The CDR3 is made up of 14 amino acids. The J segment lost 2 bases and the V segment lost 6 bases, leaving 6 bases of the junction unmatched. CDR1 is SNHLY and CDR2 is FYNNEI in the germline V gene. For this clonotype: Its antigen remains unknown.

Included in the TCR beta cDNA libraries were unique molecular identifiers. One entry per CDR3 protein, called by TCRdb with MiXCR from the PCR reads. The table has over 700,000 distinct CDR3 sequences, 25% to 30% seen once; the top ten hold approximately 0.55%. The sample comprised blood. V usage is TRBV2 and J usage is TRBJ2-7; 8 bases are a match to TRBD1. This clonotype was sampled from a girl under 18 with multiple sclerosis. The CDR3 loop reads CASSPDRGTYEQYF. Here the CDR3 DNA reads TGTGCCAGCAGCCCCGACAGGGGCACCTACGAGCAGTACTTC.